The 11 T cell receptor beta chains in this list originate from one sample, sequenced in a study of T cell responses to AZD1222 COVID-19 vaccine. Measured with immunoSEQ multiplex PCR; TCRdb has only the in-frame clones, and not every one. The sample lists 98,000 or so clones; roughly 90% were seen once. The source material was peripheral blood, sampled on day 0 of AZD1222 vaccination. These receptors were collected from an adult in good health.

This chain joins TRBV4-1 and TRBJ2-7, with 9 bases lining up with TRBD2. Germline CDR1 reads MGHRA; CDR2 reads YSYEKL. The CDR3 is 15 amino acids. V lost 1 base and J lost 3; bases outside the gene matches: 4. Here the CDR3 reads CASSQGPSGDYEQYF. CDR3 in DNA: TGCGCCAGCAGCCAAGGACCTAGCGGGGACTACGAGCAGTACTTC.

The chain is built from TRBV7-2 and TRBJ1-6, with 9 nucleotides matching TRBD1. The CDR3 is 16 amino acids. V dropped 5 bases and J dropped 2; count of bases not matched to a gene: 4. Germline CDR1 SGHTA, CDR2 FQGNSA. CDR3 coding DNA: TGTGCCAGCAGCGAGGACAGGGGTACCTATAATTCACCCCTCCACTTT. It yields the protein CASSEDRGTYNSPLHF. The entire variable domain, with the rest obtained from reference TRBV7-2 and TRBJ1-6, is as follows: GAGVSQSPSNKVTEKGKDVELRCDPISGHTALYWYRQSLGQGLEFLIYFQGNSAPDKSGLPSDRFSAERTGGSVSTLTIQRTQQEDSAVYLCASSEDRGTYNSPLHFGNGTRLTVT.

The chain uses TRBV6-6 and TRBJ2-3, with D uncertain. The V gene lost 7 bases and the J gene lost 6 bases, with 14 bases spanning the gap. The CDR3 contains 13 residues. In germline, CDR1 is MNHNY, CDR2 SVGAGI (reference sequence). CDR3 nucleotide sequence: TGTGCCAGCACTCCCAAGGGCGTGGATACGCAGTATTTT. The encoded protein is CASTPKGVDTQYF.

This sequence joins TRBV19 and TRBJ1-2, with 7 bases matching TRBD1. Trimming cost V 5 bases and J 8 bases; bases outside gene matches: 8. There are 13 residues in the CDR3. Germline CDR1 reads LNHDA; CDR2 reads SQIVND (reference sequence). CDR3 coding DNA: TGTGCCAGTAGTCTACAGGGGTGGGAAGGCTACACCTTC. This gives the protein CASSLQGWEGYTF.

The CDR3 region has the DNA TGTGCCAGCAGTACCTCGACAGGGGGGGCCACTGAAGCTTTCTTT. Protein product: CASSTSTGGATEAFF. The V and J genes are TRBV27 and TRBJ1-1, with 9 bases fitting TRBD1. Germline values: CDR1 MNHEY, CDR2 SMNVEV (reference sequence). Trimming at V came to 5 bases and at J to 4 bases, leaving 8 bases not matched to a gene. The CDR3 spans 15 residues.

The chain joins TRBV12-3 or TRBV12-4 to TRBJ2-7, with D possibly TRBD1 on 6 matching bases. CDR3 length equals 13 residues. Trimming pared 5 bases from V and 3 bases from J, leaving 11 bases between. The CDR3 sequence is CASSQQGLYEQYF. The CDR3 DNA reads TGTGCCAGCAGTCAACAGGGTCTCTACGAGCAGTACTTC.

This clone occurred once. This specimen includes other DNA sequences encoding the same CDR3. V and J are TRBV7-2 and TRBJ1-2; 7 nucleotides match TRBD1. The CDR3 extends over 15 amino acids. With 1 base clipped from V and 0 bases from J, the junction kept 2 bases outside the gene matches. Germline CDR1 SGHTA, CDR2 FQGNSA. Here the CDR3 DNA reads TGTGCCAGCAGCTTAGGGCAGGGGGCTAACTATGGCTACACCTTC. This gives the protein CASSLGQGANYGYTF.

V and J are TRBV5-1 and TRBJ2-1; perhaps D is TRBD1 or TRBD2 (5 bases each). The length of the CDR3 is 17 residues. V was clipped by 1 base and J by 0 bases, with 14 bases between them. Germline CDR1 reads SGHRS; CDR2 reads YFSETQ. The CDR3 protein is CASSLRQDTSSYNEQFF. CDR3 in DNA: TGCGCCAGCAGCTTGAGGCAGGACACTAGCTCCTACAATGAGCAGTTCTTC.

The V gene is TRBV5-1, the J gene TRBJ1-6, with TRBD1 matching 9 bases. Looked up from germline, CDR1 is SGHRS and CDR2 is YFSETQ. The CDR3 length is 16 residues. The J segment lost 7 bases and the V segment lost 0 bases, leaving 5 bases of the junction unmatched. CDR3: CASSLATGGGNSPLHF. In DNA form, the CDR3 reads TGCGCCAGCAGCTTGGCGACAGGGGGTGGGAATTCACCCCTCCACTTT.

This clone has just a few counts. The J gene is TRBJ1-3, the V gene TRBV12-3 or TRBV12-4; no clear D. The CDR3 covers 10 residues. Trimming left V 6 bases short and J 6 bases short, with 3 bases between. CDR3 protein: CASSVNTIYF. DNA for the CDR3: TGTGCCAGCAGCGTAAACACCATATATTTT.

V and J are TRBV5-1 and TRBJ1-1, with 8 bases aligning to TRBD1. The CDR3 has 16 residues. Trimming removed 5 bases from V and 0 bases from J; junction bases left unmatched: 9. Germline V gives CDR1 SGHRS, CDR2 YFSETQ. CDR3 in DNA: TGCGCCAGCAGACTCCGGGACAGGCAACTGAACACTGAAGCTTTCTTT. Translating it yields CASRLRDRQLNTEAFF.